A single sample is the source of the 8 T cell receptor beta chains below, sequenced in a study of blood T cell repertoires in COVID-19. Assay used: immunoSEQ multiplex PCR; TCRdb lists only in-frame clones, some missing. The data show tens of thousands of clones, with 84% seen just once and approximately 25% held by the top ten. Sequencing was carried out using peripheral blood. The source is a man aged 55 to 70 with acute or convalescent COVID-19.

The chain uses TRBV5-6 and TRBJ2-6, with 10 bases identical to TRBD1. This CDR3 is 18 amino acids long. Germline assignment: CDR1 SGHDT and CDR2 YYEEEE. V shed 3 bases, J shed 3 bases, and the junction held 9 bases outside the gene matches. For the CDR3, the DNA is TGTGCCAGCAGCTCGACCGGGACAGGGGTTTATGGGGCCAACGTCCTGACTTTC. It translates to CASSSTGTGVYGANVLTF. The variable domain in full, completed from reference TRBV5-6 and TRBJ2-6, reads DAGVTQSPTHLIKTRGQQVTLRCSPKSGHDTVSWYQQALGQGPQFIFQYYEEEERQRGNFPDRFSGHQFPNYSSELNVNALLLGDSALYLCASSSTGTGVYGANVLTFGAGSRLTVL.

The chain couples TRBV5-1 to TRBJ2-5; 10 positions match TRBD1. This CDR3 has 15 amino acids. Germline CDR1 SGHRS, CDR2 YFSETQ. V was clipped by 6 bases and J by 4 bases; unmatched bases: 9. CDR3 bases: TGCGCCAGCATTTCGACAGGGGGCTCTGGAGAGACCCAGTACTTC. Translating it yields CASISTGGSGETQYF. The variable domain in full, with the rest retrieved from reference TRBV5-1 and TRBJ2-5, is KAGVTQTPRYLIKTRGQQVTLSCSPISGHRSVSWYQQTPGQGLQFLFEYFSETQRNKGNFPGRFSGRQFSNSRSEMNVSTLELGDSALYLCASISTGGSGETQYFGPGTRLLVL.

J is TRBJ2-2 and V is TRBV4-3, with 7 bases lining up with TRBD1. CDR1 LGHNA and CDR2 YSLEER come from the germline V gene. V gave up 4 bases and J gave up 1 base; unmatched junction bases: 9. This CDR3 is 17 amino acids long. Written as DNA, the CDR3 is TGCGCCAGCAGCCGAGAGGGGGCAGGGGTGAACACCGGGGAGCTGTTTTTT. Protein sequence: CASSREGAGVNTGELFF.

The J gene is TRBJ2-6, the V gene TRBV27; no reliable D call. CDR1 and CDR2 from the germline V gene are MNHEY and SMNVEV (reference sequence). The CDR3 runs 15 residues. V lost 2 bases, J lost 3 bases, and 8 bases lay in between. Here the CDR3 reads CASSLQVRGANVLTF. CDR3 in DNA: TGTGCCAGCAGTTTACAGGTTCGTGGGGCCAACGTCCTGACTTTC.

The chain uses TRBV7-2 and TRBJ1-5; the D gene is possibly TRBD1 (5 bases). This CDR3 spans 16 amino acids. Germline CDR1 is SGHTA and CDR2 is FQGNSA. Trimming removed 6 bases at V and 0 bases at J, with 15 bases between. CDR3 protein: CASSPRAGLSNQPQHF. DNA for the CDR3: TGTGCCAGCAGTCCAAGGGCAGGGCTTAGCAATCAGCCCCAGCATTTT.

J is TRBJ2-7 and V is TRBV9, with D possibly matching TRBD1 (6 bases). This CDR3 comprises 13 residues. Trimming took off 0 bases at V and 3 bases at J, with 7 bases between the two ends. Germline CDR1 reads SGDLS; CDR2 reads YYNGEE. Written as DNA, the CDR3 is TGTGCCAGCAGCGTAGGGGACAACTACGAGCAGTACTTC. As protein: CASSVGDNYEQYF. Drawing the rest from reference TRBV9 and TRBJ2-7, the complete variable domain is DSGVTQTPKHLITATGQRVTLRCSPRSGDLSVYWYQQSLDQGLQFLIQYYNGEERAKGNILERFSAQQFPDLHSELNLSSLELGDSALYFCASSVGDNYEQYFGPGTRLTVT.

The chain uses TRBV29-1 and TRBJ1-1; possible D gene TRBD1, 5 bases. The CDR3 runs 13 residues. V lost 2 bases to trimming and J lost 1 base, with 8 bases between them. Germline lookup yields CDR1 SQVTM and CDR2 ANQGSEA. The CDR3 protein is CSVESQGNTEAFF. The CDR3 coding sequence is TGCAGCGTTGAAAGTCAGGGGAACACTGAAGCTTTCTTT.

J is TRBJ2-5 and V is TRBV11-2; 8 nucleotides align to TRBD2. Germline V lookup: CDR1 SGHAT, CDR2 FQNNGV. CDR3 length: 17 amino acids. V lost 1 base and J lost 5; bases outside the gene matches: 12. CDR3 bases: TGTGCCAGCAGCTTAGTAATCACGAGCGGGGGCTCGGAGACCCAGTACTTC. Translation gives CASSLVITSGGSETQYF.